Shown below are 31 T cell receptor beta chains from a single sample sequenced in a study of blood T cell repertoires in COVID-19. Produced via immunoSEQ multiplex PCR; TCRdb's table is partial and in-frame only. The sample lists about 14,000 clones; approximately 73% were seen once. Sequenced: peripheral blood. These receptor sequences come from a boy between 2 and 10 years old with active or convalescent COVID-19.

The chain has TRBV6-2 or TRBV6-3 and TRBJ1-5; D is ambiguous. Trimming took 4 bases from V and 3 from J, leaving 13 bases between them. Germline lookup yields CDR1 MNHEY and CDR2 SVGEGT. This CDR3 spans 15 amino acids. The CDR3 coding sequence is TGTGCCAGCAGTTTTAGGGCGGGCTTCAATCAGCCCCAGCATTTT. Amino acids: CASSFRAGFNQPQHF.

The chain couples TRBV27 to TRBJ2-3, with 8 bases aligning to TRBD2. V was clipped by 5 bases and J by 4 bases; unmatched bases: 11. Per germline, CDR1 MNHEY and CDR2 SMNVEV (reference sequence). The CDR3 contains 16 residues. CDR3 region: CASSPFSGGPPDTQYF. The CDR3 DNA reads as TGTGCCAGCAGTCCTTTTTCGGGAGGGCCCCCAGATACGCAGTATTTT.

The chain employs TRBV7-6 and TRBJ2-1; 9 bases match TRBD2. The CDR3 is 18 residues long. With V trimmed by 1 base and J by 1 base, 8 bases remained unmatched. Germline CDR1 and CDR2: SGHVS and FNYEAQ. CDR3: CASSLEAGGLSSYNEQFF. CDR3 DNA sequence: TGTGCCAGCAGCTTAGAAGCGGGAGGCCTATCTTCCTACAATGAGCAGTTCTTC.

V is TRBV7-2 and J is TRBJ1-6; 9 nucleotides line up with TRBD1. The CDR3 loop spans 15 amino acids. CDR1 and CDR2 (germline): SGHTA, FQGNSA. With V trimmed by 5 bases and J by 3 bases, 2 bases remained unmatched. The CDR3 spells CASSQTGGYNSPLHF. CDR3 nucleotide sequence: TGTGCCAGCAGCCAGACAGGGGGCTATAATTCACCCCTCCACTTT.

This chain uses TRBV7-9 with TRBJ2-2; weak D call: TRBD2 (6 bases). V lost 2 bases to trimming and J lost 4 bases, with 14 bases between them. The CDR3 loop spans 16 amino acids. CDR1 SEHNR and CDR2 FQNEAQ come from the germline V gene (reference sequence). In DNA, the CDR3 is TGTGCCAGCAGCTTAATTATCGTGGGGGGCACCGGGGAGCTGTTTTTT. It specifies CASSLIIVGGTGELFF.

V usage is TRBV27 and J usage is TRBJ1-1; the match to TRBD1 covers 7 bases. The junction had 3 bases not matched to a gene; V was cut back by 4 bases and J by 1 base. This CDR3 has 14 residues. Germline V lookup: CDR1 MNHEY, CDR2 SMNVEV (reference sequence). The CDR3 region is CASSSGQTNTEAFF. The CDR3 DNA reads TGTGCCAGCAGTTCGGGACAGACGAACACTGAAGCTTTCTTT.

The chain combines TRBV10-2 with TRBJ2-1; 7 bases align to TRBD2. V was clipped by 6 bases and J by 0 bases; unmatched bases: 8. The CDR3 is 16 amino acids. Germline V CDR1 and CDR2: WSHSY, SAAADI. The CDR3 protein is CASRSLAVHSYNEQFF. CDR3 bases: TGCGCCAGCAGAAGCCTAGCGGTCCACTCCTACAATGAGCAGTTCTTC.

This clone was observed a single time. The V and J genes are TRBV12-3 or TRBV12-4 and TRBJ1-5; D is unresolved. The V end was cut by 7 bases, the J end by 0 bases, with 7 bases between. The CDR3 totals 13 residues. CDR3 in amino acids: CASTGHSNQPQHF. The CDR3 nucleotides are TGTGCCAGCACTGGGCATAGCAATCAGCCCCAGCATTTT.

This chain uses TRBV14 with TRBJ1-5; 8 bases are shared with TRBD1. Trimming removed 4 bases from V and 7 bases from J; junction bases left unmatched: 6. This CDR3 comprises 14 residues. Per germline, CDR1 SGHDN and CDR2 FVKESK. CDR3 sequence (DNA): TGTGCCAGCAGCCCACAGGGGGTCGGGCAGCCCCAGCATTTT. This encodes CASSPQGVGQPQHF.

CDR3 bases: TGTGCCAGCAGCTTAGGTCTAGGCGCAGATACGCAGTATTTT. Translated: CASSLGLGADTQYF. This rearrangement joins TRBV7-9 to TRBJ2-3; D is ambiguous. The CDR3 is 14 residues long. Germline-derived CDR1 and CDR2 are SEHNR and FQNEAQ (reference sequence). Trimming left V 1 base short and J 4 bases short, with 9 bases between.

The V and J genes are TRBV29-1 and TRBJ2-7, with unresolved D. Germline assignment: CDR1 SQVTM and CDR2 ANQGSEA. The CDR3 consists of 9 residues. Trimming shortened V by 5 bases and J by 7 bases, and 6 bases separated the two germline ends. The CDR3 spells CSVPREQYF. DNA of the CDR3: TGCAGCGTTCCACGGGAGCAGTACTTC.

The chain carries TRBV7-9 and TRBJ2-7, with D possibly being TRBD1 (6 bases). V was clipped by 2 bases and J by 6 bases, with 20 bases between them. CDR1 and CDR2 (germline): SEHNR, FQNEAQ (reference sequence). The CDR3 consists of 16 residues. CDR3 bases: TGTGCCAGCAGCTTATTTAACGACAGGTTCAAGCTCGAGCAGTACTTC. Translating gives CASSLFNDRFKLEQYF.

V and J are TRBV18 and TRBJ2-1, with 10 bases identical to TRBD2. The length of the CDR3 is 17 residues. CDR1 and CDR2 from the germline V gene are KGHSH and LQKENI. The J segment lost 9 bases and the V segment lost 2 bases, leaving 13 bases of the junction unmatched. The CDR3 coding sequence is TGTGCCAGCTCACCAGAGACTAGCGGGCGTGGGAAGAGTGAGCAGTTCTTC. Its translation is CASSPETSGRGKSEQFF.

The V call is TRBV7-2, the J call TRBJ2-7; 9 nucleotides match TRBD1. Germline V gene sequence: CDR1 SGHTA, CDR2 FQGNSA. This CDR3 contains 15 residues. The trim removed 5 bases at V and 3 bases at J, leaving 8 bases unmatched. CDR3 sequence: CASSPGQGVYYEQYF. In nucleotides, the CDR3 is TGTGCCAGCAGCCCGGGACAGGGTGTCTACTACGAGCAGTACTTC.

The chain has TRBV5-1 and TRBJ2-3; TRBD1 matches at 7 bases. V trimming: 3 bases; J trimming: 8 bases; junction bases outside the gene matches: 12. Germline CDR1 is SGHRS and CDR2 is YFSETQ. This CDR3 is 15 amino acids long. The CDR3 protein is CASSWGPQGFGTQYF. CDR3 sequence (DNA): TGCGCCAGCAGCTGGGGGCCACAGGGGTTCGGTACGCAGTATTTT.

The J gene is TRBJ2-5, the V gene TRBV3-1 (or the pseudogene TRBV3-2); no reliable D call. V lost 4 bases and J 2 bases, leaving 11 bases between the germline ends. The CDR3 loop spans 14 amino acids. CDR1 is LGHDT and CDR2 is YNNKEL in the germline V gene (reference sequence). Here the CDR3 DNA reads TGTGCCAGCAGCCGAGCTCAGGTTCAAGAGACCCAGTACTTC. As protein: CASSRAQVQETQYF.

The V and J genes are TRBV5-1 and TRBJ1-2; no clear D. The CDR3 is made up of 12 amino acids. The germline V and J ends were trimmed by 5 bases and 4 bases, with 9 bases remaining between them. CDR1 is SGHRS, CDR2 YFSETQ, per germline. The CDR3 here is CASRETVYGYTF. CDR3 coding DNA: TGCGCCAGCAGGGAGACGGTCTATGGCTACACCTTC.

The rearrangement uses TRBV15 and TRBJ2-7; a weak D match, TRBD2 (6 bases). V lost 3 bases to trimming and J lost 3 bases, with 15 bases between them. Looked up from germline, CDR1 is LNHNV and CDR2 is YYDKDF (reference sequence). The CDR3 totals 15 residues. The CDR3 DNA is TGTGCCACCAGCAGTCTTCTCCGCGGGGACTACGAGCAGTACTTC. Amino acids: CATSSLLRGDYEQYF.

This CDR3 reads CASSLNRGRTEAFF. The CDR3 DNA sequence: TGTGCCAGCAGTTTAAATAGGGGTCGCACTGAAGCTTTCTTT. This chain uses TRBV27 with TRBJ1-1; TRBD1 is a possible D gene (5 bases). Trimming left V 2 bases short and J 4 bases short, with 11 bases between. The CDR3 runs to 14 residues. CDR1 and CDR2 (germline): MNHEY, SMNVEV (reference sequence).

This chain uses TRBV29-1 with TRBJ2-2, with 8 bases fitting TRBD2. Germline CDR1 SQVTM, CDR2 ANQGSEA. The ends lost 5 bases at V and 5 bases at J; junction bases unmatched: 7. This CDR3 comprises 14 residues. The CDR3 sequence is CSVQSGSATGELFF. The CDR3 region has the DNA TGCAGCGTTCAAAGCGGGAGTGCGACCGGGGAGCTGTTTTTT.

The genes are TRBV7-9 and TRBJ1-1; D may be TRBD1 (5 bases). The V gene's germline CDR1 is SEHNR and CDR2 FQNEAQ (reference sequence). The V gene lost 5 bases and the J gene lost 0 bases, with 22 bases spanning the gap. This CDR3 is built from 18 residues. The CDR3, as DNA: TGTGCCAGCAGCCGAATGTGGGCAGGGCAGAAGGTGAACACTGAAGCTTTCTTT. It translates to CASSRMWAGQKVNTEAFF.

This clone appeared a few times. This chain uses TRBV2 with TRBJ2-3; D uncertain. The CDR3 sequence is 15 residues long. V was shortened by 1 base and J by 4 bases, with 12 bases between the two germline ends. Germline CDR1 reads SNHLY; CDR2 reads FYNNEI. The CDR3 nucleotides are TGTGCCAGCAGTGAAGATGTGGGTCGGGCAGATACGCAGTATTTT. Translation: CASSEDVGRADTQYF. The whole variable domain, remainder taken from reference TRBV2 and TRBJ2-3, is EPEVTQTPSHQVTQMGQEVILRCVPISNHLYFYWYRQILGQKVEFLVSFYNNEISEKSEIFDDQFSVERPDGSNFTLKIRSTKLEDSAMYFCASSEDVGRADTQYFGPGTRLTVL.

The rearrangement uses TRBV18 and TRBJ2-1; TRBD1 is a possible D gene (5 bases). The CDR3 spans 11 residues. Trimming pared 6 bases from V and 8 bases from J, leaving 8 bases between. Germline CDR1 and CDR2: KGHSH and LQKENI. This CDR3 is CASSLRDEQFF. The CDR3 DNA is TGTGCCAGCTCTCTCAGGGATGAGCAGTTCTTC.

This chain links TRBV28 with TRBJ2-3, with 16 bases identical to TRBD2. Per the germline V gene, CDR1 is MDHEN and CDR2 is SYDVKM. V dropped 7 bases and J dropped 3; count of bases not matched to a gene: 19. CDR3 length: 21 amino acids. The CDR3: CASTPTPPGLAGGRPTDTQYF. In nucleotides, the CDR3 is TGTGCCAGCACTCCAACCCCTCCGGGACTAGCGGGAGGGAGGCCGACAGATACGCAGTATTTT.

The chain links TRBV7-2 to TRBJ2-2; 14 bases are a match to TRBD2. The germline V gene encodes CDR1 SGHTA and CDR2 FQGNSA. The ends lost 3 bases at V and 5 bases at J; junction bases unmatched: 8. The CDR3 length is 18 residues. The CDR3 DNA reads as TGTGCCAGCAGCTTGAGACTAGCGGGAGGGCCGGGGACCGGGGAGCTGTTTTTT. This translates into CASSLRLAGGPGTGELFF.

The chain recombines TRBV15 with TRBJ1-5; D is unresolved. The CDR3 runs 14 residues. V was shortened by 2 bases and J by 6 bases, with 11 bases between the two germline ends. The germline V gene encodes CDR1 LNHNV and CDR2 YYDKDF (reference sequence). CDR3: CATSRRGRSQPQHF. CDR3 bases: TGTGCCACCAGCAGAAGAGGGAGGTCTCAGCCCCAGCATTTT.

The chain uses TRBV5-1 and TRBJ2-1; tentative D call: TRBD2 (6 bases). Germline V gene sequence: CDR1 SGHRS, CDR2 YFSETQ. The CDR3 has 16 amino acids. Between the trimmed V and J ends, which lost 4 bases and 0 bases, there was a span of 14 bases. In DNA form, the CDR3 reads TGCGCCAGCAGCGCGGAGGGGATTAGCTCCTACAATGAGCAGTTCTTC. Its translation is CASSAEGISSYNEQFF. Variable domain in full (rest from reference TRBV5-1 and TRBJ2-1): KAGVTQTPRYLIKTRGQQVTLSCSPISGHRSVSWYQQTPGQGLQFLFEYFSETQRNKGNFPGRFSGRQFSNSRSEMNVSTLELGDSALYLCASSAEGISSYNEQFFGPGTRLTVL.

CDR3 bases: TGTGCCAGCAGTGGCCCGGGGACTAGCGGGGGGGCTGGCTACGAGCAGTACGTC. It translates to CASSGPGTSGGAGYEQYV. The chain recombines TRBV6-8 with TRBJ2-7, with 16 bases that match TRBD2. Germline CDR1 is MNHGY and CDR2 is SAAAGT. After removal of 5 bases from V and 3 bases from J, the junction contained 10 bases not matched to a gene. This CDR3 has 18 amino acids.

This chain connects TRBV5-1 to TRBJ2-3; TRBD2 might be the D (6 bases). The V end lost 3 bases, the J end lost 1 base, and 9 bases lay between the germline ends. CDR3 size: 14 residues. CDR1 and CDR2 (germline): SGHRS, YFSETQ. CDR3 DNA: TGCGCCAGCAGCTGGGAGGTTGGCACAGATACGCAGTATTTT. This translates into CASSWEVGTDTQYF.

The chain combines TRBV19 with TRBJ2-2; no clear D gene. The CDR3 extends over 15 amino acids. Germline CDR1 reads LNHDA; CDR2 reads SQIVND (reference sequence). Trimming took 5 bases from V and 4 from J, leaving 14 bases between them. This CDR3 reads CASSPRHSPTGELFF. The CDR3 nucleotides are TGTGCCAGTAGTCCACGGCATAGCCCCACCGGGGAGCTGTTTTTT.

CDR3: CASSKGQENQPQHF. CDR3 bases: TGTGCCAGCAGTAAGGGACAGGAGAATCAGCCCCAGCATTTT. This sequence joins TRBV2 and TRBJ1-5; 8 bases match TRBD1. Germline V gene sequence: CDR1 SNHLY, CDR2 FYNNEI. The V gene end was trimmed by 5 bases and the J gene end by 4 bases; junction bases not matched to a gene: 4. CDR3 length equals 14 residues. The variable domain in full, completed from reference TRBV2 and TRBJ1-5, reads EPEVTQTPSHQVTQMGQEVILRCVPISNHLYFYWYRQILGQKVEFLVSFYNNEISEKSEIFDDQFSVERPDGSNFTLKIRSTKLEDSAMYFCASSKGQENQPQHFGDGTRLSIL.